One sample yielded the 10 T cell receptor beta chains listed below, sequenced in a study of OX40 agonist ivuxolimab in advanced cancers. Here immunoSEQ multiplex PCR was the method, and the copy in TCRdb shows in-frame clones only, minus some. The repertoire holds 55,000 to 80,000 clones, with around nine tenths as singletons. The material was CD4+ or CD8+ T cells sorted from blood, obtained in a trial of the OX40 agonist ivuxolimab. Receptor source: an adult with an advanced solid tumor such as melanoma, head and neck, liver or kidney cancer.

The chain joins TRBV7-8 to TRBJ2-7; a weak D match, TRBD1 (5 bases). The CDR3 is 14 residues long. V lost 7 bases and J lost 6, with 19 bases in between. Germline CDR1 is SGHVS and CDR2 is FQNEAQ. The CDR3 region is CASTVGAVRSEQYF. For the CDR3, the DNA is TGTGCCAGCACCGTAGGGGCCGTGCGGTCCGAGCAGTACTTC.

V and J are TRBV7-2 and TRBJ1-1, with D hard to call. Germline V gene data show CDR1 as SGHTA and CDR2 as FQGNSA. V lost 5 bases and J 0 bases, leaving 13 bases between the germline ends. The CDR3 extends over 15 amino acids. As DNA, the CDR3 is TGTGCCAGCAGCCCTCAATACAGCATGAACACTGAAGCTTTCTTT. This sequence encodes CASSPQYSMNTEAFF.

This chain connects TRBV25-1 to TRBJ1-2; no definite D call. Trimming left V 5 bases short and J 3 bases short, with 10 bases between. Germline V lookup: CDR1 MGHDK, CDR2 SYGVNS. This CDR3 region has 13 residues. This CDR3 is CASSHRQDYGYTF. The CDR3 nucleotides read TGTGCCAGCAGTCACAGACAAGACTATGGCTACACCTTC.

CDR3 loop: CASTYGGAGRQGFF. CDR3 nucleotide sequence: TGTGCCAGCACCTACGGGGGGGCGGGACGGCAGGGGTTCTTC. The chain is built from TRBV28 and TRBJ2-1; TRBD2 matches 8 bases. With 7 bases clipped from V and 15 bases from J, the junction kept 17 bases outside the gene matches. This CDR3 region has 14 residues. Germline CDR1 and CDR2: MDHEN and SYDVKM.

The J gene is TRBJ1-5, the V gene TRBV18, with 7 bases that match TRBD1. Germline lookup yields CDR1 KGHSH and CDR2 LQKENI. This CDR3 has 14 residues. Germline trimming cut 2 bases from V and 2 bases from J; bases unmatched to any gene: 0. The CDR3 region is CASSPDRGNQPQHF. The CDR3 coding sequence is TGTGCCAGCTCACCAGACAGGGGCAATCAGCCCCAGCATTTT. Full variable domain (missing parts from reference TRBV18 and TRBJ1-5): NAGVMQNPRHLVRRRGQEARLRCSPMKGHSHVYWYRQLPEEGLKFMVYLQKENIIDESGMPKERFSAEFPKEGPSILRIQQVVRGDSAAYFCASSPDRGNQPQHFGDGTRLSIL.

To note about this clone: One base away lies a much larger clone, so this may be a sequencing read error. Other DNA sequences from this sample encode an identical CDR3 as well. CDR3 sequence reads: CASSSRLAGKNEQFF. The CDR3 nucleotides read TGTGCTAGCAGCTCCAGACTAGCGGGAAAGAATGAGCAGTTCTTC. This sequence joins TRBV7-9 and TRBJ2-1, with TRBD2 matching over 11 bases. The CDR3 is 15 amino acids. Germline V gene lookup returns CDR1 SEHNR and CDR2 FQNEAQ (reference sequence).

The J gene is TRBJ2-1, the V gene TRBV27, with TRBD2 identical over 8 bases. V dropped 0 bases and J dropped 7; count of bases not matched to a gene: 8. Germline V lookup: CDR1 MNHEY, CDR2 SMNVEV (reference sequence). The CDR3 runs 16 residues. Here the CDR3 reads CASSLSPGLDGNEQFF. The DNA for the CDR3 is TGTGCCAGCAGTTTATCGCCGGGACTAGACGGGAATGAGCAGTTCTTC.

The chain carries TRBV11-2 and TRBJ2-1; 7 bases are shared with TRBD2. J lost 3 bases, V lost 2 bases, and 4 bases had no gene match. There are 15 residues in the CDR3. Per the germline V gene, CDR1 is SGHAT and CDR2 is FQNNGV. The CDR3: CASSLRSGDYNEQFF. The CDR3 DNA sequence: TGTGCCAGCAGCTTAAGGAGCGGGGACTACAATGAGCAGTTCTTC. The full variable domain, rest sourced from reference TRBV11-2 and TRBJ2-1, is EAGVAQSPRYKIIEKRQSVAFWCNPISGHATLYWYQQILGQGPKLLIQFQNNGVVDDSQLPKDRFSAERLKGVDSTLKIQPAKLEDSAVYLCASSLRSGDYNEQFFGPGTRLTVL.

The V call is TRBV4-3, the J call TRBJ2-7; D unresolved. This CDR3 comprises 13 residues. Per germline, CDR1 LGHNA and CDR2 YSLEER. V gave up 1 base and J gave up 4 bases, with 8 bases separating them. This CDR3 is CASSQVLFYEQYF. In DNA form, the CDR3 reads TGCGCCAGCAGCCAAGTTCTCTTTTACGAGCAGTACTTC.

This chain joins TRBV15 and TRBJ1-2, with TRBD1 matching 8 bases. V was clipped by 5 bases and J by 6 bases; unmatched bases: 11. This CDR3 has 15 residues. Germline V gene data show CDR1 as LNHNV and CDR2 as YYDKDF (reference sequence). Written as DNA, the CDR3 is TGTGCCACCAGCGGAGGACAGGGAAGACGGGATGGCTACACCTTC. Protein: CATSGGQGRRDGYTF. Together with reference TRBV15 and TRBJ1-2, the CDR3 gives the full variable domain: DAMVIQNPRYQVTQFGKPVTLSCSQTLNHNVMYWYQQKSSQAPKLLFHYYDKDFNNEADTPDNFQSRRPNTSFCFLDIRSPGLGDTAMYLCATSGGQGRRDGYTFGSGTRLTVV.